These 24 T cell receptor beta chains originate from one sample sequenced in a study of T cell clonotyping in hematopoietic cell transplantation (TCRdb year 2021). Libraries were made using the immunoSEQ multiplex PCR assay. TCRdb stores this immuneACCESS table with in-frame sequences only. Part of the clones is absent; in the studies checked, under half of the shortfall reflects unresolved V genes, and no reason is known for the rest. The sample table contains 70,000 or so clones; only one count was recorded for around 94% of them. 1.6% of the sample is taken by the ten largest. The specimen was peripheral blood mononuclear cells. These receptors were obtained from a man aged 50 to 60 in good health. Some clones in this sample may be carry-over from other donors' samples.

The chain recombines TRBV9 with TRBJ2-7, with TRBD1 matching over 9 bases. The germline V gene encodes CDR1 SGDLS and CDR2 YYNGEE. V was pared by 4 bases and J by 6 bases, with 5 bases of the junction left unmatched. This CDR3 contains 13 residues. CDR3 bases: TGTGCCAGCAGCTTCGGACAGGGGTTCGAGCAGTACTTC. Its protein is CASSFGQGFEQYF.

This clone occurred once. CDR3 DNA: TGTGCCAGCAGCCAACTAGGGACTAGCGAGATCTACGAGCAGTACTTC. Translating gives CASSQLGTSEIYEQYF. The rearrangement uses TRBV4-2 and TRBJ2-7; 10 nucleotides agree with TRBD2. V shed 2 bases, J shed 3 bases, and the junction held 7 bases outside the gene matches. Germline V gene data show CDR1 as LGHNA and CDR2 as YNFKEQ. This CDR3 contains 16 residues.

The chain combines TRBV19 with TRBJ1-1; TRBD1 is a possible D gene (6 bases). Trimming took off 3 bases at V and 4 bases at J, with 15 bases between the two ends. Germline loops: CDR1 LNHDA, CDR2 SQIVND (reference sequence). The CDR3 runs to 15 residues. The CDR3 coding sequence is TGTGCCAGTAGTATTGGGCAGGGGCTGAGCACTGAAGCTTTCTTT. Its protein is CASSIGQGLSTEAFF. Looking up the rest from reference TRBV19 and TRBJ1-1 gives the full variable domain: DGGITQSPKYLFRKEGQNVTLSCEQNLNHDAMYWYRQDPGQGLRLIYYSQIVNDFQKGDIAEGYSVSREKKESFPLTVTSAQKNPTAFYLCASSIGQGLSTEAFFGQGTRLTVV.

The V gene is TRBV7-3, the J gene TRBJ1-1; 9 nucleotides match TRBD1. The CDR3 spans 14 residues. Germline CDR1 and CDR2: SGHTA and FQGTGA. The ends lost 5 bases at V and 9 bases at J; junction bases unmatched: 10. CDR3 bases: TGTGCCAGCAGCATCAATCCGGGACAGGGTCAAGCTTTCTTT. Its translation: CASSINPGQGQAFF. The whole variable domain, remainder taken from reference TRBV7-3 and TRBJ1-1, is GAGVSQTPSNKVTEKGKYVELRCDPISGHTALYWYRQSLGQGPEFLIYFQGTGAADDSGLPNDRFFAVRPEGSVSTLKIQRTERGDSAVYLCASSINPGQGQAFFGQGTRLTVV.

The chain is built from TRBV7-3 and TRBJ2-5; 7 positions match TRBD2. Unmatched junction bases numbered 4, after V lost 3 bases and J lost 3 bases. This CDR3 contains 14 residues. CDR1 is SGHTA, CDR2 FQGTGA, per germline. CDR3 residues: CASSLGGAEETQYF. The CDR3 DNA sequence: TGTGCCAGCAGCTTGGGAGGGGCGGAAGAGACCCAGTACTTC.

This clone showed up just once. The chain couples TRBV7-9 to TRBJ1-5; possible D gene TRBD1, 5 bases. V lost 2 bases to trimming and J lost 7 bases, with 6 bases between them. CDR1 and CDR2 from the germline V gene are SEHNR and FQNEAQ (reference sequence). The CDR3 is 12 amino acids. CDR3 loop: CASSLWGQPQHF. The CDR3 DNA is TGTGCCAGCAGCTTATGGGGGCAGCCCCAGCATTTT.

This chain uses TRBV25-1 with TRBJ1-2; D may be TRBD1 (6 bases). This CDR3 has 15 amino acids. Trimming removed 2 bases at V and 7 bases at J, with 17 bases between. Germline CDR1 is MGHDK and CDR2 is SYGVNS. The CDR3 nucleotides are TGTGCCAGCAGTGAAACGGGGGGCCAGGGCCGTGGCTACACCTTC. Encoded protein: CASSETGGQGRGYTF.

This clone was seen only once. The gene calls are TRBV5-1 and TRBJ2-7; D remains unclear. The germline V and J ends were trimmed by 0 bases and 3 bases, with 4 bases remaining between them. The germline V gene has CDR1 SGHRS and CDR2 YFSETQ. This CDR3 spans 12 amino acids. DNA of the CDR3: TGCGCCAGCAGCTTGGACCTCTACGAGCAGTACTTC. Amino acid sequence: CASSLDLYEQYF.

This chain connects TRBV4-2 to TRBJ1-2; possibly TRBD1 for D (5 bases). The germline V gene has CDR1 LGHNA and CDR2 YNFKEQ. The V end was cut by 1 base, the J end by 3 bases, with 12 bases between. This CDR3 is 15 amino acids long. The chain's CDR3 is CASSQALGEDYGYTF. CDR3 nucleotides: TGTGCCAGCAGCCAAGCGTTAGGGGAGGACTATGGCTACACCTTC.

This sequence joins TRBV29-1 and TRBJ2-3; D is unclear. Germline values: CDR1 SQVTM, CDR2 ANQGSEA. The CDR3 runs 10 residues. V was trimmed by 6 bases and J by 6 bases, leaving 7 bases between them. DNA of the CDR3: TGCAGCGTCCAGTCTGATACGCAGTATTTT. Its translation is CSVQSDTQYF.

A few counts support this clone. This chain joins TRBV5-6 and TRBJ2-7; no definite D call. The CDR3 totals 13 residues. Trimming shortened V by 1 base and J by 4 bases, and 9 bases separated the two germline ends. Germline V CDR1 and CDR2: SGHDT, YYEEEE. The DNA for the CDR3 is TGTGCCAGCAGCTTGAAACCAGGTTACGAGCAGTACTTC. The encoded protein is CASSLKPGYEQYF.

The chain has TRBV14 and TRBJ1-2; 10 positions agree with TRBD1. The CDR3 consists of 14 residues. V was clipped by 1 base and J by 8 bases; unmatched bases: 4. Germline V gene data show CDR1 as SGHDN and CDR2 as FVKESK. The chain's CDR3 is CASSQGQGAGGYTF. The DNA for the CDR3 is TGTGCCAGCAGCCAAGGACAGGGGGCTGGAGGCTACACCTTC.

This chain connects TRBV27 to TRBJ2-7; 9 bases agree with TRBD2. The CDR3 has 16 residues. Germline CDR1 and CDR2: MNHEY and SMNVEV (reference sequence). V dropped 7 bases and J dropped 2; count of bases not matched to a gene: 12. The DNA for the CDR3 is TGTGCCAGCAACGCGATTCTAGCGGGAAGGACCTACGAGCAGTACTTC. Its protein is CASNAILAGRTYEQYF.

In DNA, the CDR3 is TGTGCCAGCAGCCAATTAGCGGGAGAAAACACCGGGGAGCTGTTTTTT. The encoded protein is CASSQLAGENTGELFF. The genes are TRBV7-6 and TRBJ2-2, with 9 bases lining up with TRBD2. The CDR3 is 16 amino acids. J lost 2 bases, V lost 5 bases, and 6 bases had no gene match. The germline CDR1 and CDR2 sequences are SGHVS and FNYEAQ.

This chain joins TRBV19 and TRBJ2-1; D gene unclear. Trimming shortened V by 6 bases and J by 2 bases, and 8 bases separated the two germline ends. This CDR3 is built from 13 residues. Looked up from germline, CDR1 is LNHDA and CDR2 is SQIVND (reference sequence). This chain's CDR3 is CASSPWTYNEQFF. The CDR3 region has the DNA TGTGCCAGTAGCCCGTGGACCTACAATGAGCAGTTCTTC.

The V gene is TRBV5-1, the J gene TRBJ2-5; maybe TRBD1 (5 bases). Germline assignment: CDR1 SGHRS and CDR2 YFSETQ. This CDR3 has 15 residues. The V end lost 4 bases, the J end lost 5 bases, and 18 bases lay between the germline ends. The chain's CDR3 is CASSTGQGSWETQYF. DNA of the CDR3: TGCGCCAGCAGCACGGGTCAGGGTTCGTGGGAGACCCAGTACTTC. The full variable domain, with the rest looked up from reference TRBV5-1 and TRBJ2-5, is KAGVTQTPRYLIKTRGQQVTLSCSPISGHRSVSWYQQTPGQGLQFLFEYFSETQRNKGNFPGRFSGRQFSNSRSEMNVSTLELGDSALYLCASSTGQGSWETQYFGPGTRLLVL.

The gene calls are TRBV27 and TRBJ2-1, with 7 bases matching TRBD1. Germline V CDR1 and CDR2: MNHEY, SMNVEV (reference sequence). V shed 4 bases and J 7 bases; nucleotides not matched to a gene: 4. This CDR3 is 13 amino acids long. In DNA, the CDR3 is TGTGCCAGCAGTTCGACAGGGAATAATGAGCAGTTCTTC. It translates to CASSSTGNNEQFF.

The V and J genes are TRBV6-6 and TRBJ1-1; D is unclear. Germline CDR1 reads MNHNY; CDR2 reads SVGAGI (reference sequence). The CDR3 has 12 residues. The germline V and J ends were trimmed by 0 bases and 4 bases, with 3 bases remaining between them. Here the CDR3 reads CASSYSTTEAFF. The DNA of the CDR3 is TGTGCCAGCAGTTACTCGACCACTGAAGCTTTCTTT.

V usage is TRBV5-1 and J usage is TRBJ2-1; D uncertain. Per germline, CDR1 SGHRS and CDR2 YFSETQ. This CDR3 comprises 14 residues. Trimming cost V 5 bases and J 7 bases, with 16 bases left between them. CDR3 in DNA: TGCGCCAGCAGGCCGACGTTAGGTGGGAATGAGCAGTTCTTC. Translating gives CASRPTLGGNEQFF. Looking up the rest from reference TRBV5-1 and TRBJ2-1 gives the full variable domain: KAGVTQTPRYLIKTRGQQVTLSCSPISGHRSVSWYQQTPGQGLQFLFEYFSETQRNKGNFPGRFSGRQFSNSRSEMNVSTLELGDSALYLCASRPTLGGNEQFFGPGTRLTVL.

A single count supports this clone. The V call is TRBV29-1, the J call TRBJ2-7; D is perhaps TRBD1 (6 bases). The V gene's germline CDR1 is SQVTM and CDR2 ANQGSEA. There are 12 residues in the CDR3. Trimming stripped 4 bases from V and 1 base from J, with 8 bases between. The CDR3 DNA reads TGCAGCGTTGTCAGGGGTTCCTACGAGCAGTACTTC. The encoded protein is CSVVRGSYEQYF.

The chain recombines TRBV2 with TRBJ2-1; 7 nucleotides match TRBD1. The germline V gene encodes CDR1 SNHLY and CDR2 FYNNEI. The CDR3 loop spans 15 amino acids. V lost 4 bases to trimming and J lost 8 bases; unmatched junction nucleotides: 11. The DNA for the CDR3 is TGTGCCAGCAGTGCACGACAGGGAGAGGTTGATGAGCAGTTCTTC. Its translation: CASSARQGEVDEQFF.

This chain links TRBV5-1 with TRBJ2-7, with a weak D call TRBD2 (5 bases). V was pared by 0 bases and J by 3 bases, with 10 bases between. The germline V gene encodes CDR1 SGHRS and CDR2 YFSETQ. The CDR3 runs to 14 residues. CDR3 in DNA: TGCGCCAGCAGCTTGGAGTCGGGGAACTACGAGCAGTACTTC. Translated: CASSLESGNYEQYF.

The rearrangement joins TRBV7-5 to TRBJ1-1; the table assigns TRBD1, which was not confirmed against the DNA. TRBV7-5 is listed as a pseudogene. The CDR3 has 12 residues. The CDR3 coding sequence is TGTGCCAGAAGCGGCCATAATACTGAAGCTTTCTTT. Encoded protein: CARSGHNTEAFF.

The chain combines TRBV7-9 with TRBJ1-6; no definite D call. V was cut by 5 bases and J by 7 bases, with 15 bases left in between. Looked up from germline, CDR1 is SEHNR and CDR2 is FQNEAQ (reference sequence). The CDR3 has 15 residues. In DNA, the CDR3 is TGTGCCAGCAGCCCCGAGGACCCTGGGAATTCACCCCTCCACTTT. Encoded protein: CASSPEDPGNSPLHF.